The present T cell receptor beta chain was sequenced within a study of beta chain features in type 1 diabetes. Overall study results and limits: For type 1 diabetes patients, VDJ junctions showed fewer insertions and more deletions.

The CDR3 is 13 amino acids. CDR1 SGHRS and CDR2 YFSETQ come from the germline V gene. With 7 bases removed from V and 4 bases from J, the gap between germline ends came to 12 bases. Of the isolated RNA, all was reverse transcribed, and so the sequenced material was expressed TCRB transcripts. Regulatory, naive and central memory T cell samples averaged roughly 3.8 million reads. Measured with immunoSEQ multiplex PCR; TCRdb has only the in-frame clones, and not every one. The repertoire holds 60,000 to 75,000 clones, with about three fifths as singletons. This clone has a single count. Its antigen remains unknown. A CD45RO/CCR7/CD25/CD127/CD95/CD27 panel sorted naive, central memory, regulatory and stem cell-like memory CD4+ cells.

The clonotype originates from a woman aged 18 to 35 in good health. This chain uses TRBV5-1 with TRBJ2-1, with D possibly being TRBD2 (5 bases). Material for sequencing was Tregs from blood. The CDR3 DNA reads TGCGCCAGCGCCACTAGGAGATACAATGAGCAGTTCTTC. Amino acids: CASATRRYNEQFF.